A single sample gave rise to the 10 T cell receptor beta chains below, sequenced in a study of blood T cells in healthy people across ages. With a J-beta primer mix and a sample-barcoded 5' primer, a second PCR ran about 6 to 11 cycles. TCRdb re-derived calls from the 5' RACE reads in MiXCR, one entry per CDR3 protein. The sample contains 750,000 to 1,000,000 distinct CDR3 sequences, 29% of which appear only once. This sample also belongs to another study, concerning T cells of mothers and their children.

The sequenced material came from blood. These receptors originate from a woman aged 40 to 50 in good health.

The genes are TRBV27 and TRBJ2-3; 9 bases align to TRBD2. The CDR3 has 16 residues. The V gene end was trimmed by 5 bases and the J gene end by 5 bases; junction bases not matched to a gene: 11. CDR1 MNHEY and CDR2 SMNVEV come from the germline V gene (reference sequence). The chain's CDR3 is CASSHLAGEVRDTQYF. For the CDR3, the DNA is TGTGCCAGCAGTCACTTAGCGGGAGAGGTGAGAGATACGCAGTATTTT.

There are many counts of this clonotype. The chain joins TRBV5-5 to TRBJ2-3; no clear D. With 1 base removed from V and 2 bases from J, the gap between germline ends came to 17 bases. The germline V gene encodes CDR1 SGHKS and CDR2 YYEKEE (reference sequence). The CDR3 consists of 17 residues. The CDR3: CASSLFSGSTITDTQYF. CDR3 coding DNA: TGTGCCAGCAGCTTGTTTTCGGGCAGCACGATCACAGATACGCAGTATTTT.

There are a few counts of this clonotype. A much bigger clone sits one base away, suggesting this may be a read error. The chain recombines TRBV4-1 with TRBJ2-5, with 8 bases aligning to TRBD1. The J call is in doubt because the DNA end fits TRBJ2-7 better. CDR3 size: 14 residues. Per germline, CDR1 MGHRA and CDR2 YSYEKL. CDR3 region: CASSQGAGGNEQYF. The DNA for the CDR3 is TGCGCCAGCAGCCAAGGCGCAGGGGGCAACGAGCAGTACTTC.

The table lists this clonotype with a count of one. The junction departs from the called germline gene at one end, perhaps through a read error. The chain joins TRBV7-2 to TRBJ2-7; no firm D call. CDR1 SGHTA and CDR2 FQGNSA come from the germline V gene. The CDR3 sequence is 15 residues long. The DNA for the CDR3 is TGTGCCAGCAGCTTAGACAGTACGAGCTCCTACGGGCAGTACTTC. Its protein product is CASSLDSTSSYGQYF.

The gene calls are TRBV7-9 and TRBJ1-1; 9 bases map to TRBD1. The CDR3 runs to 17 residues. The J segment lost 5 bases and the V segment lost 1 base, leaving 11 bases of the junction unmatched. Per germline, CDR1 SEHNR and CDR2 FQNEAQ (reference sequence). The CDR3 DNA sequence: TGTGCCAGCAGCTTAGGGGTGACAGGGGGATTGACTACTGAAGCTTTCTTT. Translating it yields CASSLGVTGGLTTEAFF.

This chain uses TRBV18 with TRBJ1-1; no firm D call. Trimming stripped 3 bases from V and 2 bases from J, with 13 bases between. There are 15 residues in the CDR3. CDR1 and CDR2 from the germline V gene are KGHSH and LQKENI. Here the CDR3 DNA reads TGTGCCAGCTCACCGACGACAACACTAAACACTGAAGCTTTCTTT. Residues: CASSPTTTLNTEAFF.

The genes are TRBV2 and TRBJ2-6, with TRBD2 matching over 10 bases. The junction had 7 bases not matched to a gene; V was cut back by 2 bases and J by 0 bases. Germline V gene data show CDR1 as SNHLY and CDR2 as FYNNEI. CDR3 length: 19 amino acids. CDR3 region: CASSEPKRGGLSGANVLTF. CDR3 in DNA: TGTGCCAGCAGTGAACCAAAGCGGGGGGGACTCTCTGGGGCCAACGTCCTGACTTTC. The full variable domain, with the rest looked up from reference TRBV2 and TRBJ2-6, is EPEVTQTPSHQVTQMGQEVILRCVPISNHLYFYWYRQILGQKVEFLVSFYNNEISEKSEIFDDQFSVERPDGSNFTLKIRSTKLEDSAMYFCASSEPKRGGLSGANVLTFGAGSRLTVL.

The chain carries TRBV5-6 and TRBJ1-1; the D gene is possibly TRBD1 (5 bases). The CDR3 totals 16 residues. V shed 3 bases and J shed 0 bases, with 15 bases lying between them. Germline-derived CDR1 and CDR2 are SGHDT and YYEEEE. The CDR3 DNA sequence: TGTGCCAGCAGCTGGGCCGGGACCCCTCTGAACACTGAAGCTTTCTTT. It yields the protein CASSWAGTPLNTEAFF.

This clonotype was recorded once. This chain joins TRBV7-9 and TRBJ2-5; perhaps TRBD2 as D (5 bases). The assigned J gene may be wrong: the sequence end matches TRBJ2-7 better. CDR3 length: 12 amino acids. Germline lookup yields CDR1 SEHNR and CDR2 FQNEAQ (reference sequence). The CDR3 spells CASSLGELEQYF. DNA for the CDR3: TGTGCCAGCAGCTTGGGAGAACTCGAGCAGTACTTC.

V gene TRBV7-2 combines with J gene TRBJ2-3; no reliable D call. Trimming took off 6 bases at V and 3 bases at J, with 7 bases between the two ends. The CDR3 extends over 12 amino acids. Germline V gene sequence: CDR1 SGHTA, CDR2 FQGNSA. Here the CDR3 DNA reads TGTGCCAGCAGATGGGTTACAGATACGCAGTATTTT. This encodes CASRWVTDTQYF.